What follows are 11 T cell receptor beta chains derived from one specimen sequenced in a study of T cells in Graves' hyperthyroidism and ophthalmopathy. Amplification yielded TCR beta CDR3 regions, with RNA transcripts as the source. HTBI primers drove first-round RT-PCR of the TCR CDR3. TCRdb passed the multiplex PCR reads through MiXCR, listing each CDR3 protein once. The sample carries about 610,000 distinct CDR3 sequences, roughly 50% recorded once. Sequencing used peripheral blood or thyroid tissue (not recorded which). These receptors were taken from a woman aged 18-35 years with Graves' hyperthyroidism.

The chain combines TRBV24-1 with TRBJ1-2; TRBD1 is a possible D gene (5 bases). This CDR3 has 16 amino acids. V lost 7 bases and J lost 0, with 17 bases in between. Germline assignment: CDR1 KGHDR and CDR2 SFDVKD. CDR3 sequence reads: CATSSPVTEPNYGYTF. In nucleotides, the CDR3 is TGTGCCACCAGCTCACCAGTGACAGAACCTAACTATGGCTACACCTTC.

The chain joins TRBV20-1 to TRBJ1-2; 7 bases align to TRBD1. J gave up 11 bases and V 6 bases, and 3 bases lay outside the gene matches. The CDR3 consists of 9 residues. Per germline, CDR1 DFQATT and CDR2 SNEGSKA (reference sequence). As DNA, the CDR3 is TGCAGTGCCGGGACAGATTACACCTTC. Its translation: CSAGTDYTF.

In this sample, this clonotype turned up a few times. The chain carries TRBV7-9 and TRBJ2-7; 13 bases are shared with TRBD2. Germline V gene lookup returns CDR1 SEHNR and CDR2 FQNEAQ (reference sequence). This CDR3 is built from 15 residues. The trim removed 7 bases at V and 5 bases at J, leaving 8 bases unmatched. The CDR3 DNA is TGTGCCAGCACCCCCACTACTAGCGGGAGGGACGAGCAGTACTTC. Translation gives CASTPTTSGRDEQYF.

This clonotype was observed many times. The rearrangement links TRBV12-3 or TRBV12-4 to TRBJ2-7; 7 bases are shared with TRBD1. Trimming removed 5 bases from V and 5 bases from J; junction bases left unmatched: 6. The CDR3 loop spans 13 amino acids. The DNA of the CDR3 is TGTGCCAGCAGTCTGGGACAGTACCACGAGCAGTACTTC. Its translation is CASSLGQYHEQYF.

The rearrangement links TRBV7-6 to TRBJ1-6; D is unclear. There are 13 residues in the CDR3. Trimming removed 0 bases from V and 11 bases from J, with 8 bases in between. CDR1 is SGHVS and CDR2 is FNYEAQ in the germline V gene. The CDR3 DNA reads TGTGCCAGCAGCTTAGCTATCGGGACACCCCTCCACTTT. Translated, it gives CASSLAIGTPLHF.

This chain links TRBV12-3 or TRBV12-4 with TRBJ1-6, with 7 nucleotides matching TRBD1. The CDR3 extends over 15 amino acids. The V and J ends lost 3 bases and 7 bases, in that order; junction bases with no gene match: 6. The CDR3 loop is CASSFVGGVNSPLHF. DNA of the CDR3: TGTGCCAGCAGTTTCGTAGGGGGCGTGAATTCACCCCTCCACTTT.

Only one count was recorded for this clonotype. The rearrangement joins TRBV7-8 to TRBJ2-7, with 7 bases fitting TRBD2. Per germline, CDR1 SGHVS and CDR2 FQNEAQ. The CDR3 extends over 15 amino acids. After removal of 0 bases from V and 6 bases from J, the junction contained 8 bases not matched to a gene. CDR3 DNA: TGTGCCAGCAGCTTAGCGTTGGCGGGAGTCATCGAGCAGTACTTC. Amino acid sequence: CASSLALAGVIEQYF.

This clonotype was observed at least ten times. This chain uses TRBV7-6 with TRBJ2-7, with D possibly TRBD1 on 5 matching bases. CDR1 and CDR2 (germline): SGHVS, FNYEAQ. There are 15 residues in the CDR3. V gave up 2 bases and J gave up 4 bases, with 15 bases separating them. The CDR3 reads CASSLRGTVRYEQYF. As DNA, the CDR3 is TGTGCCAGCAGCTTAAGGGGCACAGTGAGGTACGAGCAGTACTTC. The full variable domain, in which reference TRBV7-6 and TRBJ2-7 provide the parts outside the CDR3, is GAGVSQSPRYKVTKRGQDVALRCDPISGHVSLYWYRQALGQGPEFLTYFNYEAQQDKSGLPNDRFSAERPEGSISTLTIQRTEQRDSAMYRCASSLRGTVRYEQYFGPGTRLTVT.

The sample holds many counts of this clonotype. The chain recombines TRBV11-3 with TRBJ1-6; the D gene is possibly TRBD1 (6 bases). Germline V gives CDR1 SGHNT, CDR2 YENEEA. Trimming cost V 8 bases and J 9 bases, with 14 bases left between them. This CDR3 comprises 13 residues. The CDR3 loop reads CASGQNRVSPLHF. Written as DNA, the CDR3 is TGTGCCAGCGGACAAAACAGGGTTTCACCCCTCCACTTT.

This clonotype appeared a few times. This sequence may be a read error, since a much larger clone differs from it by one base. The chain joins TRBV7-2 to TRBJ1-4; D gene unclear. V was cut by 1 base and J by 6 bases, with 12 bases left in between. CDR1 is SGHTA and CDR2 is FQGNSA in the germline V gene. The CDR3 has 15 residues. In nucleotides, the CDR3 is TGTGCCAGCAGCTTAGGCGCGGAACCTCATGAAAAACTGTTTTTT. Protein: CASSLGAEPHEKLFF.

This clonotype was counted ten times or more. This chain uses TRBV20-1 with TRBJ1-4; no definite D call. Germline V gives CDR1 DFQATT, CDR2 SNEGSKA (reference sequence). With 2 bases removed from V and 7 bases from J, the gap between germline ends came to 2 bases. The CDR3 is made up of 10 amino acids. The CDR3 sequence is CSARTEKLFF. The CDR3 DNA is TGCAGTGCTAGAACTGAAAAACTGTTTTTT.